The sequence of this T cell receptor beta chain was determined in a study of shared clonotypes between healthy human individuals. Looking at the study overall: Donors, aged 18 to 49, were two women and three men.

Data came from immunoSEQ multiplex PCR; TCRdb stores just in-frame clones and leaves some out. The profile shows some 2,100,000 clones, about 93% of them singletons. Trimming cost V 8 bases and J 3 bases; bases outside gene matches: 10. The CDR3 is 14 residues long. Germline V lookup: CDR1 MNHEY, CDR2 SMNVEV (reference sequence). As to this clone: Its antigen remains unknown.

CD8 cells regarded as naive lacked CD45RO, were positively chosen for CCR7, and omitted terminally differentiated effector memory CD45RA+ cells. The study, taken as a whole, reports: Sorted-subset sequencing was shown by rarefaction to be incomplete despite large depth. Memory subsets had estimated richness that was generally smaller than that of naive subsets.

Material: naive CD8+ T cells from PBMCs. This chain uses TRBV27 with TRBJ2-7; 7 nucleotides align to TRBD1. The sequence derives from a young man in good health. Some clones in this sample may be carry-over from other donors' samples. CDR3 protein: CASGPGQTFYEQYF. The CDR3 bases are TGTGCCAGCGGCCCGGGACAGACGTTCTACGAGCAGTACTTC.